The 12 T cell receptor beta chains listed next were all sequenced from one sample in a study of shared clonotypes between healthy human individuals. Sequenced by immunoSEQ multiplex PCR; TCRdb stores in-frame clones only, minus some. Of roughly 1,500,000 clones listed, just under 99% are singletons. Source material: naive CD4+ T cells sorted from blood. Subset: CD45RA+ positively selected. The receptors originated from a man aged 25-45 years in good health.

The CDR3 here is CASSRGSEAFF. The CDR3 DNA follows: TGTGCCAGCAGCAGGGGTTCTGAAGCTTTCTTT. V usage is TRBV6-5 and J usage is TRBJ1-1; the D gene is possibly TRBD1 (6 bases). CDR3 length equals 11 residues. Germline V gene lookup returns CDR1 MNHEY and CDR2 SVGAGI. Between the trimmed V and J ends, which lost 6 bases and 6 bases, there was a span of 8 bases.

The chain employs TRBV9 and TRBJ2-7; TRBD1 is a possible D gene (6 bases). V was cut by 4 bases and J by 3 bases, with 20 bases left in between. Germline loops: CDR1 SGDLS, CDR2 YYNGEE. The CDR3 extends over 16 amino acids. CDR3 sequence reads: CASSPRGLRTDYEQYF. CDR3 bases: TGTGCCAGCAGCCCTCGAGGTTTGCGGACAGACTACGAGCAGTACTTC.

This clone showed up just once. This chain links TRBV6-5 with TRBJ1-2, with TRBD1 matching 7 bases. The germline V gene encodes CDR1 MNHEY and CDR2 SVGAGI. J was trimmed by 0 bases and V by 5 bases; bases with no gene match: 6. The CDR3 covers 15 residues. The DNA for the CDR3 is TGTGCCAGCAGTCGAGACAGGGCGTCTAACTATGGCTACACCTTC. Its protein product is CASSRDRASNYGYTF.

Remarks on this clone: Other DNA sequences in the sample encode the same CDR3. CDR3 DNA: TGTGCCACCAGCAGAGATCTACCATACGAGCAGTACTTC. Encoded protein: CATSRDLPYEQYF. This chain uses TRBV15 with TRBJ2-7, with no clear D. Germline V lookup: CDR1 LNHNV, CDR2 YYDKDF (reference sequence). The CDR3 totals 13 residues. V was clipped by 0 bases and J by 4 bases, with 7 bases between them.

The rearrangement links TRBV27 to TRBJ2-3, with D perhaps TRBD2 (6 bases). The CDR3 totals 17 residues. The V end lost 5 bases, the J end lost 1 base, and 19 bases lay between the germline ends. CDR1 and CDR2 from the germline V gene are MNHEY and SMNVEV (reference sequence). The CDR3 bases are TGTGCCAGCAGTCCTGGTGGAGGGGATGTTGGCACAGATACGCAGTATTTT. Its protein product is CASSPGGGDVGTDTQYF.

V and J are TRBV10-3 and TRBJ2-7; 7 nucleotides match TRBD1. CDR1 is ENHRY and CDR2 is SYGVKD in the germline V gene. The CDR3 loop spans 12 amino acids. J lost 2 bases, V lost 8 bases, and 3 bases had no gene match. CDR3 nucleotide sequence: TGTGCCATCCGGGACAGAACCTACGAGCAGTACTTC. It encodes CAIRDRTYEQYF.

This clone appeared once. CDR3 sequence reads: CASSEQGVGYNEQFF. The CDR3 region has the DNA TGCGCCAGCAGTGAGCAGGGGGTGGGCTACAATGAGCAGTTCTTC. The chain joins TRBV10-1 to TRBJ2-1; 7 nucleotides align to TRBD1. Germline trimming cut 2 bases from V and 3 bases from J; bases unmatched to any gene: 4. Germline V gene sequence: CDR1 WNHNN, CDR2 SYGVQD (reference sequence). The length of the CDR3 is 15 residues.

The rearrangement joins TRBV4-1 to TRBJ2-7; D unresolved. Trimming left V 3 bases short and J 1 base short, with 10 bases between. CDR3 length: 14 residues. Germline V gene data show CDR1 as MGHRA and CDR2 as YSYEKL. The CDR3 bases are TGCGCCAGCAGCCAGGGTTCAGGATCCTACGAGCAGTACTTC. It codes for CASSQGSGSYEQYF.

The chain couples TRBV14 to TRBJ1-2, with D unclear. The CDR3 covers 13 residues. Germline V gene data show CDR1 as SGHDN and CDR2 as FVKESK. V lost 6 bases to trimming and J lost 3 bases, with 11 bases between them. CDR3: CASSRSLDYGYTF. The CDR3 DNA reads TGTGCCAGCAGTCGCTCCCTGGACTATGGCTACACCTTC.

This clone has only one observation. V and J are TRBV6-1 and TRBJ2-7; D ambiguous. Germline CDR1 MNHNS, CDR2 SASEGT. The CDR3 contains 12 residues. V lost 6 bases and J 3 bases, leaving 9 bases between the germline ends. In DNA, the CDR3 is TGTGCCAGCAGCGCGCAAGACTACGAGCAGTACTTC. This codes for CASSAQDYEQYF.

This chain connects TRBV29-1 to TRBJ2-1; D perhaps matches TRBD2 (5 bases). V lost 4 bases and J lost 0, with 13 bases in between. CDR3 size: 15 residues. CDR1 is SQVTM, CDR2 ANQGSEA, per germline. The CDR3 coding sequence is TGCAGCGTTGCGGTAGCGTCGAGCTCCTACAATGAGCAGTTCTTC. Encoded protein: CSVAVASSSYNEQFF.

The chain has TRBV5-1 and TRBJ1-2; D ambiguous. Per germline, CDR1 SGHRS and CDR2 YFSETQ. The CDR3 is 14 residues long. V dropped 0 bases and J dropped 8 bases, with 14 bases sitting between them. The CDR3 nucleotides read TGCGCCAGCAGCTTGGCGGTGGGCGGAGAAGGCTACACCTTC. Amino acid sequence: CASSLAVGGEGYTF. Filled out from reference TRBV5-1 and TRBJ1-2, the complete variable domain reads KAGVTQTPRYLIKTRGQQVTLSCSPISGHRSVSWYQQTPGQGLQFLFEYFSETQRNKGNFPGRFSGRQFSNSRSEMNVSTLELGDSALYLCASSLAVGGEGYTFGSGTRLTVV.